This T cell receptor (beta chain) derives from a study of T cells in Graves' hyperthyroidism and ophthalmopathy. Study results and caveats: Most thyroid clonotypes that were expanded above 0.001 also turned up in blood.

With respect to this clonotype: Antigen specificity is unknown. The junction differs from germline at one of its ends, possibly a read error.

TCR beta CDR3 sequences were amplified from RNA transcripts. The TCR CDR3 was amplified in a first-round RT-PCR using the HTBI primer set. TCRdb reprocessed the multiplex PCR reads with MiXCR, giving one entry per CDR3 protein. Of around 450,000 distinct CDR3 sequences listed, roughly 14% were seen once; the top ten hold roughly 14%. The CDR3 is 14 residues long. CDR1 and CDR2 (germline): SQVTM, ANQGSEA. The chain links TRBV29-1 to TRBJ2-7; 11 bases are a match to TRBD1. This clonotype originated in a woman aged 18-29 years with Graves' hyperthyroidism. The source material was blood. The CDR3 nucleotides read TGCAGCGTTGAAACCCGGGACAGGGGGTACGGGCAGTACTTC. It specifies CSVETRDRGYGQYF.